The 22 T cell receptor beta chains below all came from one sample that was sequenced in a study of T cells in Graves' hyperthyroidism and ophthalmopathy. Researchers amplified the TCR beta CDR3 regions from RNA transcripts. HTBI primers were the set used in a first-round RT-PCR of the TCR CDR3. MiXCR, applied by TCRdb to the multiplex PCR reads, yields one record per CDR3 protein. The sample records fewer than 400,000 distinct CDR3 sequences, roughly 25% being singletons. Sequencing input: blood. These receptors came from a man aged 50 or older with Graves' hyperthyroidism.

The gene calls are TRBV27 and TRBJ2-5; the match to TRBD2 covers 7 bases. From germline, CDR1 is MNHEY and CDR2 SMNVEV (reference sequence). With V trimmed by 10 bases and J by 14 bases, 13 bases remained unmatched. The CDR3 extends over 11 amino acids. CDR3: CATLPGLAGYF. The CDR3 DNA sequence: TGTGCCACCCTCCCTGGGTTAGCGGGTTACTTC.

This clonotype was counted a few times. The rearrangement links TRBV6-1 to TRBJ2-2, with no clear D. Germline CDR1 is MNHNS and CDR2 is SASEGT. The CDR3 extends over 13 amino acids. V was clipped by 5 bases and J by 4 bases, with 8 bases between them. The CDR3 here is CASSRKGTGELFF. The DNA of the CDR3 is TGTGCCAGCAGTCGAAAAGGCACCGGGGAGCTGTTTTTT.

The table lists this clonotype with a few counts. J is TRBJ2-3 and V is TRBV20-1; TRBD2 agrees at 11 bases. The V segment lost 8 bases and the J segment 6 bases; nucleotides outside the gene matches: 4. The germline gives CDR1 DFQATT, CDR2 SNEGSKA (reference sequence). The CDR3 extends over 12 amino acids. In DNA, the CDR3 is TGCAGTTTTAGCGGGAGGGGGGATACGCAGTATTTT. It yields the protein CSFSGRGDTQYF.

The table lists this clonotype with many counts. The chain employs TRBV11-2 and TRBJ2-1, with D possibly matching TRBD1 (6 bases). Germline V gene data show CDR1 as SGHAT and CDR2 as FQNNGV. The V end lost 4 bases, the J end lost 5 bases, and 12 bases lay between the germline ends. This CDR3 spans 14 amino acids. CDR3 region: CASSSTGVNNEQFF. The CDR3 nucleotides are TGTGCCAGCAGCTCGACAGGCGTTAACAATGAGCAGTTCTTC.

Of note for this clonotype: This may be a read error: a much more frequent sequence differs by one nucleotide. This chain uses TRBV11-2 with TRBJ2-1; the D gene is possibly TRBD1 (5 bases). The germline V and J ends were trimmed by 1 base and 8 bases, with 9 bases remaining between them. Germline V lookup: CDR1 SGHAT, CDR2 FQNNGV. This CDR3 has 13 residues. CDR3 sequence (DNA): TGTGCCAGCAGCTTAGGGGAAGGGGATGAGCAGTTCTTC. Translated: CASSLGEGDEQFF.

This clonotype was recorded many times. The chain employs TRBV3-1 and TRBJ2-5; D might be TRBD2 (7 bases). The ends were cut back, 4 bases at V and 5 bases at J, with 17 bases in the middle. Germline assignment: CDR1 LGHDT and CDR2 YNNKEL (reference sequence). The CDR3 sequence is 15 residues long. CDR3 in amino acids: CASSPQGGAGETQYF. For the CDR3, the DNA is TGTGCCAGCAGCCCGCAAGGGGGGGCAGGGGAGACCCAGTACTTC.

This clonotype was recorded a few times. This CDR3 reads CASSSYSETQYF. CDR3 DNA sequence: TGTGCCAGCAGCTCCTACTCTGAGACCCAGTACTTC. The rearrangement links TRBV11-2 to TRBJ2-5; no clear D. The V end lost 4 bases, the J end lost 5 bases, and 8 bases lay between the germline ends. Per the germline V gene, CDR1 is SGHAT and CDR2 is FQNNGV. This CDR3 spans 12 amino acids.

V gene TRBV12-5 combines with J gene TRBJ2-3; no firm D call. V was cut by 1 base and J by 5 bases, with 4 bases left in between. From germline, CDR1 is LGHNT and CDR2 FRNRAP. The CDR3 loop spans 12 amino acids. Here the CDR3 DNA reads TGTGCTAGTGGTTTGGAGTTAGATACGCAGTATTTT. This codes for CASGLELDTQYF.

V gene TRBV5-4 combines with J gene TRBJ2-7, with 8 bases that match TRBD2. The CDR3 runs to 15 residues. Germline CDR1 and CDR2: SGHNT and YYREEE (reference sequence). Unmatched junction bases numbered 10, after V lost 4 bases and J lost 4 bases. The CDR3 region is CASSPGLGFRYEQYF. CDR3 DNA sequence: TGTGCCAGCAGCCCGGGACTAGGGTTTCGGTACGAGCAGTACTTC.

J is TRBJ2-4 and V is TRBV29-1; possible D gene TRBD2, 5 bases. Germline loops: CDR1 SQVTM, CDR2 ANQGSEA. V was trimmed by 7 bases and J by 1 base, leaving 14 bases between them. The CDR3 spans 14 residues. The CDR3 here is CSALPPGAKNIQYF. In nucleotides, the CDR3 is TGCAGCGCCCTGCCCCCGGGGGCCAAAAACATTCAGTACTTC. Variable domain in full (rest from reference TRBV29-1 and TRBJ2-4): SAVISQKPSRDICQRGTSLTIQCQVDSQVTMMFWYRQQPGQSLTLIATANQGSEATYESGFVIDKFPISRPNLTFSTLTVSNMSPEDSSIYLCSALPPGAKNIQYFGAGTRLSVL.

The V and J genes are TRBV28 and TRBJ2-1; 7 bases map to TRBD2. Germline-derived CDR1 and CDR2 are MDHEN and SYDVKM. After removal of 1 base from V and 13 bases from J, the junction contained 7 bases not matched to a gene. This CDR3 is 13 amino acids long. CDR3 region: CASSLSGAGAQFF. CDR3 DNA sequence: TGTGCCAGCAGTTTATCCGGGGCGGGAGCACAGTTCTTC.

This clonotype has just a few counts. The chain carries TRBV6-5 and TRBJ2-2, with TRBD1 matching 10 bases. The CDR3 contains 17 residues. In germline, CDR1 is MNHEY, CDR2 SVGAGI. The trim removed 0 bases at V and 7 bases at J, leaving 8 bases unmatched. CDR3 DNA sequence: TGTGCCAGCAGTTACTCGGCGGGACAGGGGAAGAACGGGGAGCTGTTTTTT. Encoded protein: CASSYSAGQGKNGELFF.

V and J are TRBV6-6 and TRBJ1-1; tentatively, D is TRBD1 (5 bases). V was shortened by 0 bases and J by 0 bases, with 11 bases between the two germline ends. The germline V gene has CDR1 MNHNY and CDR2 SVGAGI (reference sequence). The CDR3 sequence is 16 residues long. CDR3 bases: TGTGCCAGCAGTTACTCTGGGGGTAGAGTGAACACTGAAGCTTTCTTT. Translated: CASSYSGGRVNTEAFF.

This clonotype appeared a few times. The gene calls are TRBV19 and TRBJ2-7; D not certain. Germline V gene sequence: CDR1 LNHDA, CDR2 SQIVND (reference sequence). Trimming pared 3 bases from V and 2 bases from J, leaving 11 bases between. This CDR3 contains 14 residues. CDR3 protein: CASSMRRYPYEQYF. The CDR3 DNA follows: TGTGCCAGTAGTATGAGAAGGTATCCCTACGAGCAGTACTTC.

CDR3 bases: TGTGCCAGCAGCTTCGGTACAGGGATCGGGGAGCTGTTTTTT. This encodes CASSFGTGIGELFF. V is TRBV7-9 and J is TRBJ2-2; the D gene is possibly TRBD1 (6 bases). V lost 3 bases and J 7 bases, leaving 12 bases between the germline ends. The CDR3 contains 14 residues. The V gene's germline CDR1 is SEHNR and CDR2 FQNEAQ (reference sequence).

On this clonotype itself: A much larger clonotype is one base distant, so this may be a read error. The V call is TRBV6-5, the J call TRBJ2-3, with 7 positions matching TRBD1. CDR3 length: 17 amino acids. V shed 4 bases and J 4 bases; nucleotides not matched to a gene: 14. Germline CDR1 MNHEY, CDR2 SVGAGI. CDR3 coding DNA: TGTGCCAGCAGTTCGATCACGACAGGGTCCATCGCAGATACGCAGTATTTT. This translates into CASSSITTGSIADTQYF.

This rearrangement joins TRBV24-1 to TRBJ2-3, with TRBD1 matching 9 bases. The CDR3 is 16 residues long. V dropped 5 bases and J dropped 4; count of bases not matched to a gene: 9. The germline gives CDR1 KGHDR, CDR2 SFDVKD. The chain's CDR3 is CATSGGPGQGSDTQYF. The CDR3 nucleotides read TGTGCCACCAGTGGGGGCCCGGGACAGGGATCAGATACGCAGTATTTT.

This sequence joins TRBV5-4 and TRBJ2-3, with 12 bases identical to TRBD1. The V segment lost 4 bases and the J segment 5 bases; nucleotides outside the gene matches: 5. This CDR3 region has 15 residues. Per the germline V gene, CDR1 is SGHNT and CDR2 is YYREEE (reference sequence). CDR3 protein: CASSRDRGREDTQYF. DNA of the CDR3: TGTGCCAGCAGCAGGGACAGGGGGCGAGAAGATACGCAGTATTTT.

As for this clonotype: The germline gene is not matched at one end of the junction; a read error may be the cause. The chain links TRBV6-5 to TRBJ2-2; D gene ambiguous. Germline-derived CDR1 and CDR2 are MNHEY and SVGAGI. The length of the CDR3 is 12 residues. The CDR3 loop is CASGYLGGELFF. CDR3 in DNA: TGTGCCAGCGGTTACCTGGGCGGGGAGCTGTTTTTT.

This clonotype was observed a few times. CDR3 amino acids: CASSLPVPVSYNEQFF. In DNA, the CDR3 is TGTGCCAGCAGCTTGCCCGTCCCAGTATCCTACAATGAGCAGTTCTTC. The J gene is TRBJ2-1, the V gene TRBV7-8; no definite D call. Germline CDR1 and CDR2: SGHVS and FQNEAQ. CDR3 length equals 16 residues. V was clipped by 3 bases and J by 1 base, with 13 bases between them.

The chain employs TRBV2 and TRBJ2-3, with a weak D call TRBD1 (5 bases). V was cut by 9 bases and J by 6 bases, with 7 bases left in between. CDR3 length: 10 residues. CDR1 is SNHLY and CDR2 is FYNNEI in the germline V gene. CDR3 residues: CARGDDTQYF. CDR3 bases: TGTGCCAGAGGGGATGATACGCAGTATTTT.

This clonotype was found many times. The chain combines TRBV11-2 with TRBJ2-3; 11 bases match TRBD2. Germline CDR1 SGHAT, CDR2 FQNNGV. CDR3 size: 16 residues. With 5 bases clipped from V and 4 bases from J, the junction kept 8 bases outside the gene matches. The CDR3 bases are TGTGCCAGCAGCCTTCCGACTAGCGGGAACCCAGATACGCAGTATTTT. Its protein is CASSLPTSGNPDTQYF. The complete variable domain, with remaining parts taken from reference TRBV11-2 and TRBJ2-3, reads EAGVAQSPRYKIIEKRQSVAFWCNPISGHATLYWYQQILGQGPKLLIQFQNNGVVDDSQLPKDRFSAERLKGVDSTLKIQPAKLEDSAVYLCASSLPTSGNPDTQYFGPGTRLTVL.